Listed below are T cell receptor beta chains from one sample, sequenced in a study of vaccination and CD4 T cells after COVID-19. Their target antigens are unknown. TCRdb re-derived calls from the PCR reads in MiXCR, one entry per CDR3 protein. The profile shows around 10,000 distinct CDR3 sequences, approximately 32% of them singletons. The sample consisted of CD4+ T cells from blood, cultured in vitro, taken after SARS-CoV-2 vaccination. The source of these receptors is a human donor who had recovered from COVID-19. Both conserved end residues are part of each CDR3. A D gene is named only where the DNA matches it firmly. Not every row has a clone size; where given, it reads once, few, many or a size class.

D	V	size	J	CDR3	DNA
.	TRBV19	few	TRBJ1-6	CATRFYRESPLHF	TGTGCCACCAGATTCTACAGGGAATCACCCCTCCACTTT
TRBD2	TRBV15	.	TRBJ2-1	CATSGGLAGVNEQFF	TGTGCCACCAGCGGAGGACTAGCGGGAGTCAATGAGCAGTTCTTC
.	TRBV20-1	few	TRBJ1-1	CSVPLNTEAFF	TGCAGTGTCCCTTTGAACACTGAAGCTTTCTTT
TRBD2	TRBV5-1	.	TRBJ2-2	CASSLSREVGELFF	TGCGCCAGCAGCTTGTCGCGGGAGGTCGGGGAGCTGTTTTTT
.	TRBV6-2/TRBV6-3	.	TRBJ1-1	CASIGQGKTEAFF	TGTGCCAGCATCGGGCAGGGTAAAACTGAAGCTTTCTTT
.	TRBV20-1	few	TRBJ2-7	CSARDLQGTTYEQYF	TGCAGTGCTAGAGATCTGCAGGGGACCACCTACGAGCAGTACTTC
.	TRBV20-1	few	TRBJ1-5	CSARDGQGIQPQHF	TGCAGTGCTAGAGATGGGCAGGGTATTCAGCCCCAGCATTTT
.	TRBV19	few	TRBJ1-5	CASRYGQTNQPQHF	TGTGCCAGTAGATACGGACAGACCAATCAGCCCCAGCATTTT
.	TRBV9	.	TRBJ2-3	CASSTQKTKTGPSNTDTQYF	TGTGCCAGCAGCACCCAGAAGACTAAGACGGGACCTTCTAATACAGATACGCAGTATTTT
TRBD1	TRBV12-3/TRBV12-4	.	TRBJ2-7	CASSLYRGRAYEQYF	TGTGCCAGCAGCCTATACAGGGGCCGGGCCTACGAGCAGTACTTC
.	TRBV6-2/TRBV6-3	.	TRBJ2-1	CASRYTGRMFNEQFF	TGTGCCAGCAGATATACCGGGAGAATGTTCAATGAGCAGTTCTTC
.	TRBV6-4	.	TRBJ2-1	CASSDSGAASVEQFF	TGTGCCAGCAGTGACTCGGGGGCAGCTTCTGTTGAGCAGTTCTTC
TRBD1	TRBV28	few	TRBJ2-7	CASSWDRSYEQYF	TGTGCCAGCAGTTGGGACAGGAGCTACGAGCAGTACTTC
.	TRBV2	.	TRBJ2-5	CASSYGNTQYF	TGTGCCAGCAGTTATGGCAACACCCAGTACTTC
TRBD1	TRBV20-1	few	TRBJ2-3	CSARTGVNTQYF	TGCAGTGCTAGGACAGGGGTCAATACGCAGTATTTT
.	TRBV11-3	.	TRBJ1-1	CASSARGNTEAFF	TGTGCCAGCAGCGCCAGGGGAAACACTGAAGCTTTCTTT
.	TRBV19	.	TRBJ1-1	CASSNAITEAFF	TGTGCCAGTAGTAACGCAATCACTGAAGCTTTCTTT
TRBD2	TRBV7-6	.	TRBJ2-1	CASSIQSEGGPLGHEQFF	TGTGCCAGCAGCATTCAATCCGAGGGAGGGCCGCTGGGGCATGAGCAGTTCTTC